Each of the 5 T cell receptor beta chains below was sequenced from the same sample in a study of T-cell reconstitution after alpha-beta-depleted transplantation in children. Unique molecular identifiers featured in how the TCRbeta library was prepared. TCRdb re-derived calls from the PCR reads in MiXCR, one entry per CDR3 protein. The table lists about 130,000 distinct CDR3 sequences, more than 9.5% of them singletons, with about 25% in the top ten. This sample comprised PBMCs, mostly from graft donor cells, obtained 180 days after TCRalphabeta/CD19-depleted stem cell transplant. The source of these receptors is a girl less than two years old who had a stem cell transplant for combined immunodeficiency, so the T cells may come from the graft donor.

At least ten counts were recorded for this clonotype. This sequence joins TRBV14 and TRBJ2-1; no clear D. CDR1 is SGHDN and CDR2 is FVKESK in the germline V gene. With 0 bases removed from V and 9 bases from J, the gap between germline ends came to 9 bases. The CDR3 consists of 13 residues. This CDR3 reads CASSQEVWGEQFF. DNA for the CDR3: TGTGCCAGCAGCCAAGAGGTCTGGGGTGAGCAGTTCTTC.

This clonotype showed up just a few times. This chain links TRBV20-1 with TRBJ1-1, with D possibly being TRBD1 (5 bases). CDR3 length: 14 residues. V was cut by 1 base and J by 5 bases, with 14 bases left in between. Germline assignment: CDR1 DFQATT and CDR2 SNEGSKA (reference sequence). The CDR3 spells CSARAPTEGTEAFF. For the CDR3, the DNA is TGCAGTGCTAGAGCGCCGACAGAAGGGACTGAAGCTTTCTTT.

Here the CDR3 DNA reads TGCGCCAGCAGCCAGGGACAGGGCTACAACGAGCAGTACTTC. Translating it yields CASSQGQGYNEQYF. The chain has TRBV5-1 and TRBJ2-7; 9 nucleotides line up with TRBD1. CDR3 size: 14 residues. Germline CDR1 SGHRS, CDR2 YFSETQ. V trimming: 4 bases; J trimming: 5 bases; junction bases outside the gene matches: 7.

This clonotype turned up a few times. The rearrangement uses TRBV10-3 and TRBJ2-1; no clear D. Per germline, CDR1 ENHRY and CDR2 SYGVKD. Trimming shortened V by 0 bases and J by 2 bases, and 11 bases separated the two germline ends. CDR3 length: 16 amino acids. CDR3 loop: CAISESARDPYNEQFF. As DNA, the CDR3 is TGTGCCATCAGTGAGTCCGCCAGAGACCCCTACAATGAGCAGTTCTTC.

The chain uses TRBV20-1 and TRBJ1-2; D uncertain. The V gene lost 0 bases and the J gene lost 5 bases, with 19 bases spanning the gap. The CDR3 sequence is 16 residues long. Germline CDR1 and CDR2: DFQATT and SNEGSKA (reference sequence). The DNA of the CDR3 is TGCAGTGCTAGAGATATATTCCCAGAGGACGGATATGGCTACACCTTC. Protein product: CSARDIFPEDGYGYTF.